A single sample gave rise to the 17 T cell receptor beta chains below, sequenced in a study of T-cell reconstitution after alpha-beta-depleted transplantation in children. As it was prepared, the TCRbeta library received unique molecular identifiers. TCRdb ran MiXCR on the PCR reads and lists one entry per CDR3 protein. Of 350,000 to 400,000 distinct CDR3 sequences listed, less than 15% are singletons. The sequences come from PBMCs, collected from the stem cell graft. These receptors came from a human donor who donated a stem cell graft to a child with Fanconi anemia.

This chain uses TRBV4-1 with TRBJ2-7, with a weak D call TRBD1 (6 bases). V was trimmed by 1 base and J by 3 bases, leaving 13 bases between them. Germline CDR1 reads MGHRA; CDR2 reads YSYEKL. This CDR3 comprises 15 residues. CDR3 in amino acids: CASSQGLGTYYEQYF. The CDR3 DNA reads TGCGCCAGCAGCCAAGGACTCGGGACATACTACGAGCAGTACTTC.

This clonotype has a count of ten or more. It may be a read error: a sequence one base away is much more abundant. The rearrangement joins TRBV2 to TRBJ2-2, with D unresolved. The CDR3 has 12 residues. Germline loops: CDR1 SNHLY, CDR2 FYNNEI. Trimming cost V 5 bases and J 3 bases, with 4 bases left between them. The CDR3 nucleotides are TGTGCCAGCAGTCAGCACACCGGGGAGCTGTTTTTT. Protein product: CASSQHTGELFF.

The chain is built from TRBV7-2 and TRBJ2-5, with a tentative D call TRBD1 (6 bases). Germline V gives CDR1 SGHTA, CDR2 FQGNSA. The CDR3 loop spans 15 amino acids. Deletions cut 3 bases from V and 5 bases from J, with 16 bases between. The CDR3 loop is CASSFYRERSETQYF. Written as DNA, the CDR3 is TGTGCCAGCAGCTTCTACAGGGAAAGGTCGGAGACCCAGTACTTC.

In this sample, this clonotype turned up many times. The chain has TRBV25-1 and TRBJ2-1; D call uncertain. The germline V and J ends were trimmed by 1 base and 11 bases, with 12 bases remaining between them. This CDR3 is 13 amino acids long. Germline assignment: CDR1 MGHDK and CDR2 SYGVNS. CDR3 residues: CASSESSAAKQFF. In DNA, the CDR3 is TGTGCCAGCAGTGAATCATCTGCGGCAAAGCAGTTCTTC.

The DNA for the CDR3 is TGTGCCAGCAGCGTAGGAGGGCTAGGGGGTGAGCAGTTCTTC. Its translation: CASSVGGLGGEQFF. The chain has TRBV9 and TRBJ2-1; TRBD1 might be the D (6 bases). The V and J ends lost 0 bases and 9 bases respectively, with 13 bases between them. Germline lookup yields CDR1 SGDLS and CDR2 YYNGEE. This CDR3 spans 14 amino acids.

The sample holds many counts of this clonotype. The rearrangement links TRBV6-2 or TRBV6-3 to TRBJ1-3; D gene uncertain. This CDR3 is built from 14 residues. V lost 5 bases and J 6 bases, leaving 14 bases between the germline ends. The V gene's germline CDR1 is MNHEY and CDR2 SVGEGT. The chain's CDR3 is CASSLPDSQNTIYF. CDR3 DNA: TGTGCCAGCAGTCTTCCTGATTCGCAAAACACCATATATTTT.

The genes are TRBV3-1 and TRBJ2-5; D is unclear. Per germline, CDR1 LGHDT and CDR2 YNNKEL (reference sequence). This CDR3 contains 12 residues. The V end was cut by 8 bases, the J end by 2 bases, with 9 bases between. Here the CDR3 reads CASSTIQETQYF. DNA for the CDR3: TGTGCCAGCTCGACGATTCAAGAGACCCAGTACTTC.

This clonotype has a handful of counts. The gene calls are TRBV18 and TRBJ2-6, with 9 nucleotides matching TRBD1. CDR1 is KGHSH, CDR2 LQKENI, per germline. The trim removed 4 bases at V and 0 bases at J, leaving 4 bases unmatched. The CDR3 contains 17 residues. The CDR3 protein is CASSRQTGGSGANVLTF. CDR3 in DNA: TGTGCCAGCTCACGACAGACAGGGGGCTCTGGGGCCAACGTCCTGACTTTC.

The chain recombines TRBV12-3 or TRBV12-4 with TRBJ1-1; maybe TRBD1 (6 bases). With 8 bases removed from V and 4 bases from J, the gap between germline ends came to 32 bases. This CDR3 is 19 amino acids long. The DNA of the CDR3 is TGTGCCAGCGGGCGACAGTTGCTCAGTATGGACAGTTGGTCCACTGAAGCTTTCTTT. The encoded protein is CASGRQLLSMDSWSTEAFF.

This clonotype showed up just a few times. This chain links TRBV15 with TRBJ1-1; possible D gene TRBD1, 6 bases. V was pared by 0 bases and J by 4 bases, with 9 bases between. Germline V gene sequence: CDR1 LNHNV, CDR2 YYDKDF (reference sequence). The CDR3 covers 14 residues. As DNA, the CDR3 is TGTGCCACCAGCAGAGAAAGAGGGGGCACTGAAGCTTTCTTT. Encoded protein: CATSRERGGTEAFF.

This clonotype was detected a few times. The chain is built from TRBV5-1 and TRBJ1-2; D unclear. V was cut by 5 bases and J by 7 bases, with 15 bases left in between. This CDR3 is built from 13 residues. Germline CDR1 SGHRS, CDR2 YFSETQ. Written as DNA, the CDR3 is TGCGCCAGCAGTCAAACTAGCTACGCTGGCTACACCTTC. Its protein product is CASSQTSYAGYTF. The whole variable domain, remainder taken from reference TRBV5-1 and TRBJ1-2, is KAGVTQTPRYLIKTRGQQVTLSCSPISGHRSVSWYQQTPGQGLQFLFEYFSETQRNKGNFPGRFSGRQFSNSRSEMNVSTLELGDSALYLCASSQTSYAGYTFGSGTRLTVV.

This clonotype appeared a single time. The chain is built from TRBV2 and TRBJ2-1, with TRBD2 matching 16 bases. Per the germline V gene, CDR1 is SNHLY and CDR2 is FYNNEI. This CDR3 spans 17 amino acids. V lost 8 bases and J lost 3; bases outside the gene matches: 7. In DNA, the CDR3 is TGTGCCAGCCTGGGGGGACTAGCGGGGGGGAACTACAATGAGCAGTTCTTC. Protein product: CASLGGLAGGNYNEQFF.

The CDR3 loop reads CASSLPLRVDAGSYEQYF. The DNA of the CDR3 is TGTGCCAGCAGCTTACCCCTACGGGTAGACGCTGGCTCCTACGAGCAGTACTTC. The genes are TRBV11-1 and TRBJ2-7; D is uncertain. The CDR3 runs 18 residues. V lost 2 bases, J lost 0 bases, and 20 bases lay in between. Per germline, CDR1 SGHAT and CDR2 FQDESV (reference sequence).

This clonotype was picked up many times. A read error may account for a junction end that differs from germline. The chain couples TRBV5-1 to TRBJ1-1, with 9 bases lining up with TRBD1. The CDR3 sequence is 14 residues long. The germline CDR1 and CDR2 sequences are SGHRS and YFSETQ. DNA of the CDR3: TGTGCCAGCAGCTTGGGACAGGGATATACTGAAGCTTTCTTT. Translated: CASSLGQGYTEAFF. Together with reference TRBV5-1 and TRBJ1-1, the CDR3 gives the full variable domain: KAGVTQTPRYLIKTRGQQVTLSCSPISGHRSVSWYQQTPGQGLQFLFEYFSETQRNKGNFPGRFSGRQFSNSRSEMNVSTLELGDSALYLCASSLGQGYTEAFFGQGTRLTVV.

There are a few counts of this clonotype. The rearrangement links TRBV20-1 to TRBJ1-2; D gene uncertain. The germline V and J ends were trimmed by 3 bases and 4 bases, with 12 bases remaining between them. Germline CDR1 and CDR2: DFQATT and SNEGSKA (reference sequence). The CDR3 has 13 residues. CDR3 DNA: TGCAGTGCTAGGCTCCCCGGCTTCTATGGCTACACCTTC. It translates to CSARLPGFYGYTF.

The rearrangement joins TRBV5-1 to TRBJ2-7; perhaps D is TRBD1 or TRBD2 (6 bases each). This CDR3 is 14 amino acids long. V dropped 1 base and J dropped 1 base, with 9 bases sitting between them. Looked up from germline, CDR1 is SGHRS and CDR2 is YFSETQ. The CDR3 region has the DNA TGCGCCAGCAGCTTGAGGGGGGCTTCCTACGAGCAGTACTTC. Translation: CASSLRGASYEQYF.

This clonotype was recorded at least ten times. V gene TRBV20-1 combines with J gene TRBJ1-4; D is perhaps TRBD1 (6 bases). V lost 1 base to trimming and J lost 7 bases, with 19 bases between them. The germline CDR1 and CDR2 sequences are DFQATT and SNEGSKA (reference sequence). The CDR3 spans 16 residues. Here the CDR3 reads CSARVNKQGSGEKLFF. The CDR3 DNA is TGCAGTGCTAGAGTAAACAAACAGGGATCAGGTGAAAAACTGTTTTTT.